This TCR beta chain was obtained from a study of beta chain features in type 1 diabetes. The authors reverse transcribed all of the isolated RNA, so sequencing captured expressed TCRB transcripts. Data came from immunoSEQ multiplex PCR; TCRdb stores just in-frame clones and leaves some out. The repertoire holds a few hundred thousand clones, with over 20% as singletons. The CDR3 consists of 16 residues. Germline lookup yields CDR1 SGHTA and CDR2 FQGNSA. J lost 6 bases, V lost 5 bases, and 11 bases had no gene match. About this clone itself: The target antigen is unknown.

Study-level findings and limits: All four CD4+ subsets from Type 1 diabetes patients carried moderately but significantly shorter TCRB CDR3s. The study left unresolved whether HLA type influences TCRB rearrangement.

This receptor was identified in a woman aged 40 to 55 with type 1 diabetes. Sequencing was done on a sample of naive CD4+ T cells from blood. The chain carries TRBV7-2 and TRBJ2-1, with 9 nucleotides matching TRBD1. CDR3 protein: CASSPSEGQGINEQFF. The CDR3 region has the DNA TGTGCCAGCAGCCCATCCGAGGGACAGGGTATCAATGAGCAGTTCTTC.